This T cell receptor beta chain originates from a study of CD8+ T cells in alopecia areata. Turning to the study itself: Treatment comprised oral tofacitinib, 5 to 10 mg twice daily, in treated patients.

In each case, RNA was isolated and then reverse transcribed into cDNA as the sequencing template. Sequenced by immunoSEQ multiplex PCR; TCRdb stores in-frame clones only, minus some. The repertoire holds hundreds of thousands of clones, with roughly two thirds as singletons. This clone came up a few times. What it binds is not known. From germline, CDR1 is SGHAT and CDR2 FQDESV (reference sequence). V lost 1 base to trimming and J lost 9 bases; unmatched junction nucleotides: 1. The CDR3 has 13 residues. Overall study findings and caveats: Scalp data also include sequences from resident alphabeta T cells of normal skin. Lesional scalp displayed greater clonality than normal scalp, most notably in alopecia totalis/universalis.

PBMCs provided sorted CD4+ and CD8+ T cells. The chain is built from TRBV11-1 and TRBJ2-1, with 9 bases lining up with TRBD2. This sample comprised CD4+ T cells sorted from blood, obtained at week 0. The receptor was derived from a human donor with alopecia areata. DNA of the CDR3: TGTGCCAGCAGCTTAGTAGCGGGGGTTGAGCAGTTCTTC. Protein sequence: CASSLVAGVEQFF.